The source of this T cell receptor (beta chain) is a study of beta chain features in type 1 diabetes. Every isolated RNA sample was fully reverse transcribed, so sequencing captured expressed TCRB transcripts. Data came from immunoSEQ multiplex PCR; TCRdb stores just in-frame clones and leaves some out. Of 390,000 or so clones in the sample, about 14% were seen once. In all sorted populations, purity surpassed 98%. This clone has a handful of counts. Its cognate antigen is unknown. General study results and limits: Patients with type 1 diabetes carried fewer insertions and had more deletions at their VDJ junctions.

The germline V gene has CDR1 MDHEN and CDR2 SYDVKM. CDR3 length: 16 residues. Trimming took off 7 bases at V and 4 bases at J, with 22 bases between the two ends. Sequencing input: naive CD4+ T cells from blood. The rearrangement links TRBV28 to TRBJ2-5; D might be TRBD1 (6 bases). This clonotype was obtained from a young man in good health. The CDR3 loop reads CASTDRPRTAGETQYF. The CDR3 DNA follows: TGTGCCAGCACGGACAGACCCCGGACCGCCGGAGAGACCCAGTACTTC.